This TCR beta chain derives from a study of T cell responses to AZD1222 COVID-19 vaccine (dated by TCRdb to about 2021). Regarding the study in general: Because spike-specific TCR depth and breadth did not differ between the two schedules, AZD1222 recipients who got a second dose at roughly 4 weeks were pooled with those who got a second dose at roughly 12 weeks. A total of more than 230 trial participants underwent TCR sequencing, of whom 207 received two doses of AZD1222 and some 25 received two doses of the MenACWY control vaccine. Trial participants were enrolled by age into 18-55, 56-69 and 70-plus year subgroups, with around 150, 28 and 57 TCR-sequenced participants respectively.

Worth noting for this clone: Its antigen target is currently unknown. The sample holds no much larger clone one base away, and base qualities are not on file.

From its cysteine to its phenylalanine, the CDR3 spans 11 amino acids. Left in the record is the CDR3 DNA by itself, 33 bases read in frame from the first base. From the germline V gene (reference sequence), CDR1 is DFQATT and CDR2 is SNEGSKA. The CDR3 regions of human TCRbeta chains were subjected to immunosequencing. On the authors' methods: TCRs in the repertoires were matched against a reference library of SARS-CoV-2-specific TCRs that had been generated with the MIRA antigen-specificity platform. Breadth meant the fraction of unique TCRs that were SARS-CoV-2-associated, whereas depth meant the fraction of total T cells that were SARS-CoV-2-associated. Each spike-specific TCR was assigned to its reactive spike region and to a CD4 or CD8 class using the MIRA data. Log10-transformed breadth and depth values were compared by one-way ANOVA with Sidak's multiple comparisons tests. This immuneACCESS table, as held by TCRdb, lists in-frame sequences with V and J called but not all clones. Of the missing ones, under half trace to an unresolved V gene in checked studies; the others have no known cause. V and J calls and clone size are given by that table; D and trimming were obtained from the DNA. The sample profile shows 150,000 to 200,000 clones; 85% to 95% of them were found once. Approximately 0.6% of the sample is in the top ten clones.

The label giving this sample's time point can be read as: baseline before first vaccination. Samples from vaccinated people were obtained from the UK trials COV001 and COV002, which included a single-blind randomized controlled phase 2/3 trial of AZD1222 (ChAdOx1 nCoV-19) in healthy adults. For TCRbeta chain sequencing, PBMC samples from trial participants were taken at day 0 and at day 28 after the second dose. The paper as a whole reports these results and caveats: Because no day 14 peak-response samples were available, the repertoires could be characterized only after the peak T cell response. Reportedly, almost half of the unique spike-specific TCRs recognized epitopes lying outside the regions that are mutated in the B.1.351 and B.1.1.7 variants. Spike-specific TCR breadth and depth rose significantly after two AZD1222 doses compared with day 0 and with MenACWY recipients. Vaccine-associated CD4 TCRs spanned the whole spike protein, with dominant responses in regions 160-218 and 743-854. In the small 56-69-year group, the increase in depth fell short of significance, most likely because of low power. Conclusions about previously exposed vaccinees are limited, since just six AZD1222 recipients were seropositive for SARS-CoV-2 at baseline. Participants were mostly white British, with more females than males. The authors suggested clonal diversity may have been underestimated.

This TCR was sampled from an adult in good health. This specimen consisted of peripheral blood, obtained on day 0 of AZD1222 vaccination. This sequence uses TRBV20-1 and TRBJ2-1, with 8 bases aligning to TRBD1. DNA sequence: TGCAGGGGACAGGTCGGTAACGAGCAGTTCTTC. It codes for CRGQVGNEQFF.